The rows below give T cell receptor beta chains drawn from one sample of a study of blood T cell repertoires in COVID-19. The protocol was immunoSEQ multiplex PCR, while the TCRdb copy is restricted to in-frame clones and leaves out a portion. The sample yields about 52,000 clones, roughly 87% seen once. Sequencing used peripheral blood. The source is a human donor with active COVID-19. The donor label of this sample is uncertain. CDR3s include the opening cysteine and the closing phenylalanine or tryptophan. D genes are given only for firm matches. Some rows mark clone size as missing; the rest say once, few, many or name a class of expanded clone.

length	size	V	J	D	CDR3	DNA
12	.	TRBV11-2	TRBJ1-1	.	CASSTGGTEAFF	TGTGCCAGCAGCACCGGGGGCACTGAAGCTTTCTTT
15	.	TRBV4-3	TRBJ1-2	TRBD1	CASSQDLSTGVGYTF	TGCGCCAGCAGCCAAGATTTGTCGACAGGGGTTGGCTACACCTTC
15	.	TRBV29-1	TRBJ1-2	.	CSVEDWRADYYGYTF	TGCAGCGTTGAAGATTGGCGGGCGGATTACTATGGCTACACCTTC
13	.	TRBV7-9	TRBJ2-5	.	CASSFSKQETQYF	TGTGCCAGCAGCTTTTCTAAACAAGAGACCCAGTACTTC
13	.	TRBV7-6	TRBJ2-1	.	CASSPLQLNEQFF	TGTGCCAGCAGCCCATTACAACTAAACGAGCAGTTCTTC
15	.	TRBV10-3	TRBJ2-5	TRBD2	CAIRDGGARQETQYF	TGTGCCATCAGGGACGGGGGGGCGAGGCAAGAGACCCAGTACTTC
15	.	TRBV5-4	TRBJ2-2	.	CASSLDGLNTGELFF	TGTGCCAGCAGCTTGGACGGACTGAACACCGGGGAGCTGTTTTTT
14	.	TRBV7-2	TRBJ2-1	TRBD2	CASSNKRGANEQFF	TGTGCCAGCAGTAACAAGCGGGGGGCGAATGAGCAGTTCTTC
15	.	TRBV19	TRBJ1-5	.	CASSIWASSNQPQHF	TGTGCCAGTAGTATCTGGGCTTCTAGCAATCAGCCCCAGCATTTT
15	.	TRBV6-5	TRBJ2-1	TRBD1	CASSLLGTGDGEQFF	TGTGCCAGCAGTCTCCTTGGGACAGGGGACGGTGAGCAGTTCTTC
14	.	TRBV5-6	TRBJ2-1	TRBD2	CASSLIAGVNEQFF	TGTGCCAGCAGCTTGATAGCGGGGGTCAATGAGCAGTTCTTC
14	.	TRBV9	TRBJ2-3	TRBD2	CASSRLATIDTQYF	TGTGCCAGCAGTCGACTAGCAACCATTGATACGCAGTATTTT
15	once	TRBV24-1	TRBJ2-1	TRBD1	CATSDSDRVGAEQFF	TGTGCCACCAGTGATTCGGACAGGGTGGGGGCTGAGCAGTTCTTC
17	.	TRBV7-8	TRBJ2-5	.	CASSFEWRDGLQETQYF	TGTGCCAGCAGCTTCGAGTGGAGGGATGGCCTCCAAGAGACCCAGTACTTC
16	.	TRBV7-8	TRBJ1-2	TRBD1	CASSLGPAGGRYGYTF	TGTGCCAGCAGCTTAGGTCCCGCAGGGGGCCGATATGGCTACACCTTC
15	.	TRBV19	TRBJ1-3	TRBD1	CASIGTGSARNTIYF	TGTGCCAGTATTGGGACAGGCAGTGCGAGAAACACCATATATTTT
12	.	TRBV29-1	TRBJ2-5	TRBD1	CSASDRVGTQYF	TGCAGCGCCTCGGACAGGGTCGGGACCCAGTACTTC
14	.	TRBV7-9	TRBJ1-2	.	CASSQDPGYYGYTF	TGTGCCAGCAGCCAGGATCCAGGGTACTATGGCTACACCTTC
14	few	TRBV27	TRBJ2-7	TRBD1	CASSFQGAGYEQYF	TGTGCCAGCAGTTTTCAGGGGGCTGGATACGAGCAGTACTTC
11	once	TRBV19	TRBJ2-5	TRBD2	CASSNREAQYF	TGTGCCAGTAGTAACCGGGAGGCCCAGTACTTC
13	.	TRBV12-3/TRBV12-4	TRBJ2-7	.	CASKKAGSYEQYF	TGTGCCAGCAAGAAAGCAGGGTCATACGAGCAGTACTTC
17	.	TRBV3-1/TRBV3-2	TRBJ2-7	TRBD1	CASSPINDRVVSYEQYF	TGTGCCAGCAGCCCAATAAACGACAGGGTCGTGTCCTACGAGCAGTACTTC
22	.	TRBV3-1/TRBV3-2	TRBJ2-7	.	CASSLPGETIQSQVSSPYEQYF	TGTGCCAGCAGCCTTCCAGGGGAAACTATTCAATCTCAAGTCTCTTCTCCCTACGAGCAGTACTTC
11	once	TRBV20-1	TRBJ1-1	TRBD1	CSGGGYAEAFF	TGCAGTGGAGGGGGCTATGCTGAAGCTTTCTTT
14	.	TRBV2	TRBJ2-7	TRBD2	CASRTTSGGGEQYF	TGTGCCAGCAGGACGACTAGCGGGGGAGGTGAGCAGTACTTC
18	once	TRBV4-3	TRBJ2-5	TRBD2	CASSQEMVLAGDQETQYF	TGCGCCAGCAGCCAAGAAATGGTACTAGCGGGGGATCAAGAGACCCAGTACTTC
14	.	TRBV4-1	TRBJ1-1	.	CASSRSGMNTEAFF	TGCGCCAGCAGCCGCTCAGGGATGAACACTGAAGCTTTCTTT
14	.	TRBV6-5	TRBJ2-3	.	CASSYGGFTDTQYF	TGTGCCAGCAGTTACGGCGGATTCACAGATACGCAGTATTTT
18	.	TRBV11-3	TRBJ2-6	.	CASSLGGVWSSGANVLTF	TGTGCCAGCAGCTTAGGGGGAGTGTGGAGCTCTGGGGCCAACGTCCTGACTTTC
15	once	TRBV7-3	TRBJ2-3	TRBD1	CASSSGQGARDTQYF	TGTGCCAGCAGCTCCGGCCAGGGGGCGAGAGATACGCAGTATTTT
13	.	TRBV4-1	TRBJ1-1	.	CASSLPQNTEAFF	TGCGCCAGCAGCCTTCCCCAGAACACTGAAGCTTTCTTT